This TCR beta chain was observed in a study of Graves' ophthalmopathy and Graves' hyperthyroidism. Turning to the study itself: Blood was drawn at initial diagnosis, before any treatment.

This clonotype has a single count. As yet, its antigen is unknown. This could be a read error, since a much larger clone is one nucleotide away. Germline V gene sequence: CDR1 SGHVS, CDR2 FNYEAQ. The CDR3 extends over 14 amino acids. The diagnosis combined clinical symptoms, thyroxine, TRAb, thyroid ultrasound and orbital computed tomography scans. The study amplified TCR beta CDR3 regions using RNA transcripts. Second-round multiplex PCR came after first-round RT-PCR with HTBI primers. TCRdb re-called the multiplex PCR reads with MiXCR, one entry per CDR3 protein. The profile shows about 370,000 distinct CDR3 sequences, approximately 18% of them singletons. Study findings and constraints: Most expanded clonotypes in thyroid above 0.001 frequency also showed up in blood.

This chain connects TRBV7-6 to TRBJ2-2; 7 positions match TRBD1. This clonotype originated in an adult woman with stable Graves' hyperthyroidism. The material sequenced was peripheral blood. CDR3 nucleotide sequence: TGTGTCAGCAGCTTAGGACAGGTTACCGGGGAGCTGTTTTTT. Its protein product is CVSSLGQVTGELFF.